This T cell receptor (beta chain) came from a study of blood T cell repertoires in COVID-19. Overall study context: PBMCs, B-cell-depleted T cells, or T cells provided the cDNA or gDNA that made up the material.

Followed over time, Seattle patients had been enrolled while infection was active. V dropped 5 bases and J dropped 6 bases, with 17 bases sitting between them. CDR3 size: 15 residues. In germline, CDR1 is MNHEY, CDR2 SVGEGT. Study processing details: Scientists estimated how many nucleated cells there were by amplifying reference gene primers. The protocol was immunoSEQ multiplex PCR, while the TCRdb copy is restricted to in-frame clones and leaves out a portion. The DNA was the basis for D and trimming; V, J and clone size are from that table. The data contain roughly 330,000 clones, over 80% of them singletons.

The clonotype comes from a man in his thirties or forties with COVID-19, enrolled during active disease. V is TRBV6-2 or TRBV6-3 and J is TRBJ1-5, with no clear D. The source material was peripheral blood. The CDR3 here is CASSRVTGGGQPQHF. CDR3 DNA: TGTGCCAGCAGTAGGGTTACCGGAGGTGGTCAGCCCCAGCATTTT.